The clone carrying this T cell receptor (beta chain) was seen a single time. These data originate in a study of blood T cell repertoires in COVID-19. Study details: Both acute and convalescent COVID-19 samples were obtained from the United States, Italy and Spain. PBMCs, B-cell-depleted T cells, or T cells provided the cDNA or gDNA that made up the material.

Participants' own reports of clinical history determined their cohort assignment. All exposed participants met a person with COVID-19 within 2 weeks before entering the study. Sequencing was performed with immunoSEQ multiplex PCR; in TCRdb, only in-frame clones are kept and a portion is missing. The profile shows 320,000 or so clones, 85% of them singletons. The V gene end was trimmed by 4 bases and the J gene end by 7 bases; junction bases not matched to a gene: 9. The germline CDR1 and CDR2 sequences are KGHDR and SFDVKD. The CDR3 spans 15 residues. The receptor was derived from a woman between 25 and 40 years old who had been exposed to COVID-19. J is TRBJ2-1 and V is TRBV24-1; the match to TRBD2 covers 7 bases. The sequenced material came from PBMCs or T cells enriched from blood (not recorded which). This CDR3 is CATSDSALARNEQFF. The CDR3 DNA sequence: TGTGCCACCAGTGACAGTGCACTAGCGAGGAATGAGCAGTTCTTC.